The 13 T cell receptor beta chains below were found in one sample sequenced in a study of blood T cell repertoires in COVID-19. Sequencing used immunoSEQ multiplex PCR; TCRdb keeps in-frame clones, though not all of them. The table includes about 140,000 clones, roughly 81% detected once. The specimen was peripheral blood. All receptors come from a woman aged 50 to 60 with active or convalescent COVID-19.

The chain employs TRBV7-7 and TRBJ1-5, with a possible D match to TRBD1 (5 bases). The germline V gene has CDR1 SSHAT and CDR2 FNYEAQ (reference sequence). Trimming cost V 5 bases and J 5 bases, with 10 bases left between them. This CDR3 has 13 amino acids. The DNA for the CDR3 is TGTGCCAGCAGCATGGGGCCTGATCAGCCCCAGCATTTT. Its translation is CASSMGPDQPQHF.

This clone was seen a handful of times. The chain employs TRBV7-9 and TRBJ1-5, with a weak D call TRBD1 (6 bases). Trimming took off 3 bases at V and 0 bases at J, with 15 bases between the two ends. This CDR3 is built from 17 residues. CDR1 and CDR2 from the germline V gene are SEHNR and FQNEAQ (reference sequence). The CDR3 DNA is TGTGCCAGCAGCTTTACAGGGTTCAAGGATAGCAATCAGCCCCAGCATTTT. The encoded protein is CASSFTGFKDSNQPQHF.

This sequence joins TRBV7-2 and TRBJ1-2; the match to TRBD1 covers 10 bases. Germline CDR1 SGHTA, CDR2 FQGNSA. CDR3 length: 17 residues. V lost 3 bases to trimming and J lost 7 bases; unmatched junction nucleotides: 14. The CDR3 nucleotides are TGTGCCAGCAGCTTCAGGGACAGGGGAACGATTCATGGTGGCTACACCTTC. Protein sequence: CASSFRDRGTIHGGYTF.

This chain connects TRBV19 to TRBJ1-1; D is possibly TRBD1 (5 bases). The CDR3 consists of 15 residues. Germline lookup yields CDR1 LNHDA and CDR2 SQIVND (reference sequence). Trimming took 7 bases from V and 0 from J, leaving 15 bases between them. The CDR3 sequence: CASTKQDGMNTEAFF. DNA of the CDR3: TGTGCCAGTACCAAACAGGACGGAATGAACACTGAAGCTTTCTTT.

In this sample, this clone turned up once. DNA of the CDR3: TGTGCCAGCAGCCCACAGGGGGCGAAGACCCAGTACTTC. The encoded protein is CASSPQGAKTQYF. The chain employs TRBV6-2 or TRBV6-3 and TRBJ2-5; TRBD1 matches at 9 bases. Germline V CDR1 and CDR2: MNHEY, SVGEGT. The V and J ends lost 6 bases and 6 bases, in that order; junction bases with no gene match: 5. The CDR3 extends over 13 amino acids.

The CDR3 bases are TGTGCCAGCAGCTTAGATCCATCGGGTGGAGCCTACGAGCAGTACTTC. Protein sequence: CASSLDPSGGAYEQYF. The rearrangement uses TRBV7-2 and TRBJ2-7; D ambiguous. The CDR3 is 16 amino acids. Between the trimmed V and J ends, which lost 1 base and 2 bases, there was a span of 15 bases. Germline CDR1 SGHTA, CDR2 FQGNSA.

V gene TRBV19 combines with J gene TRBJ1-5, with TRBD1 as a possible D gene (5 bases). This CDR3 comprises 15 residues. Germline CDR1 LNHDA, CDR2 SQIVND (reference sequence). V lost 3 bases and J 1 base, leaving 10 bases between the germline ends. In nucleotides, the CDR3 is TGTGCCAGTAGTATCGGGGGGGGGAGCAATCAGCCCCAGCATTTT. It specifies CASSIGGGSNQPQHF.

DNA for the CDR3: TGTGCCAGCAGCTTAACCTTCAATCGAGGCCAGACCCAGTACTTC. Translated: CASSLTFNRGQTQYF. This rearrangement joins TRBV7-2 to TRBJ2-5; D remains ambiguous. The CDR3 covers 15 residues. The germline V gene encodes CDR1 SGHTA and CDR2 FQGNSA. Trimming took 2 bases from V and 6 from J, leaving 16 bases between them.

This clone was counted a single time. The chain uses TRBV19 and TRBJ1-1; tentative D call: TRBD1 (6 bases). Germline loops: CDR1 LNHDA, CDR2 SQIVND (reference sequence). Trimming shortened V by 9 bases and J by 1 base, and 9 bases separated the two germline ends. This CDR3 contains 12 residues. The chain's CDR3 is CASFRGNTEAFF. The CDR3 coding sequence is TGTGCCAGCTTCAGGGGGAACACTGAAGCTTTCTTT.

The CDR3 nucleotides are TGTGCCACCAGTGATAAAAGCGGGGGGACCTACAATGAGCAGTTCTTC. This gives the protein CATSDKSGGTYNEQFF. V and J are TRBV24-1 and TRBJ2-1; 9 nucleotides match TRBD2. J lost 2 bases, V lost 3 bases, and 4 bases had no gene match. Looked up from germline, CDR1 is KGHDR and CDR2 is SFDVKD. The CDR3 is 16 residues long.

The chain links TRBV7-6 to TRBJ1-3; TRBD1 is a possible D gene (5 bases). Trimming left V 2 bases short and J 0 bases short, with 17 bases between. The CDR3 sequence is 18 residues long. The germline gives CDR1 SGHVS, CDR2 FNYEAQ. DNA of the CDR3: TGTGCCAGCAGCTTATTTGCGGTCGGACAATCCTCTGGAAACACCATATATTTT. It yields the protein CASSLFAVGQSSGNTIYF.

The chain links TRBV27 to TRBJ1-1; D might be TRBD1 (6 bases). The CDR3 is made up of 14 amino acids. Germline assignment: CDR1 MNHEY and CDR2 SMNVEV (reference sequence). The V end lost 2 bases, the J end lost 4 bases, and 11 bases lay between the germline ends. This chain's CDR3 is CASSLNRVSTEAFF. CDR3 bases: TGTGCCAGCAGTTTAAACAGGGTGAGCACTGAAGCTTTCTTT.

This rearrangement joins TRBV30 to TRBJ1-1; 9 nucleotides agree with TRBD1. The ends lost 3 bases at V and 11 bases at J; junction bases unmatched: 13. The length of the CDR3 is 14 residues. CDR1 is GTSNPN, CDR2 SVGIG, per germline (reference sequence). DNA for the CDR3: TGTGCCTGGAGGGAACCCGGGACAGGGTCGTTCGCTTTCTTT. It yields the protein CAWREPGTGSFAFF.